This passage covers 9 T cell receptor beta chains from one sample sequenced in a study of blood T cell repertoires in COVID-19 (dated by TCRdb to about 2020). Library prep was done by the immunoSEQ multiplex PCR assay. The table comes from immuneACCESS by way of TCRdb, which keeps in-frame sequences with V and J called. Part of the clones is missing from these tables; in studies checked, under half for an unresolved V gene and the rest for unknown reasons. Present in this sample are 350,000 to 450,000 clones, 70% to 90% of which were seen just once. In total, the top ten clones hold 0.95% to 1.5% of the sample. Sequences were obtained from peripheral blood. The receptor set was obtained from a man aged 35-49 years with acute or convalescent COVID-19.

The chain has TRBV28 and TRBJ2-7; 7 positions match TRBD1. CDR3 length equals 14 residues. Germline V gives CDR1 MDHEN, CDR2 SYDVKM. V lost 6 bases to trimming and J lost 3 bases; unmatched junction nucleotides: 8. The CDR3 spells CASSPGQANYEQYF. The CDR3 DNA is TGTGCCAGCAGCCCCGGACAGGCTAACTACGAGCAGTACTTC.

The table lists this clone with a count of one. The chain joins TRBV7-9 to TRBJ1-1; tentatively, D is TRBD1 (5 bases). The V gene's germline CDR1 is SEHNR and CDR2 FQNEAQ (reference sequence). CDR3 size: 14 residues. Trimming removed 5 bases at V and 6 bases at J, with 16 bases between. The CDR3 sequence: CASSMGRAGAEAFF. The CDR3 nucleotides are TGTGCCAGCAGCATGGGACGGGCGGGGGCTGAAGCTTTCTTT.

The chain carries TRBV5-1 and TRBJ1-1; 7 bases are shared with TRBD1. Germline V gene sequence: CDR1 SGHRS, CDR2 YFSETQ. The ends lost 4 bases at V and 3 bases at J; junction bases unmatched: 6. The CDR3 totals 14 residues. This CDR3 reads CASSPVQGDTEAFF. As DNA, the CDR3 is TGCGCCAGCAGCCCGGTGCAGGGGGACACTGAAGCTTTCTTT.

This chain joins TRBV5-1 and TRBJ2-2; a weak D match, TRBD2 (5 bases). Trimming removed 2 bases at V and 7 bases at J, with 12 bases between. The germline CDR1 and CDR2 sequences are SGHRS and YFSETQ. The CDR3 is 14 amino acids. CDR3 bases: TGCGCCAGCAGCTTCGTACTAGTCAGCGGGGAGCTGTTTTTT. This translates into CASSFVLVSGELFF.

This chain uses TRBV5-4 with TRBJ2-3; possibly TRBD1 for D (5 bases). Trimming removed 0 bases at V and 5 bases at J, with 7 bases between. The CDR3 consists of 13 residues. The germline V gene encodes CDR1 SGHNT and CDR2 YYREEE (reference sequence). In DNA, the CDR3 is TGTGCCAGCAGCTTGGGGGGCAGAGATACGCAGTATTTT. Protein sequence: CASSLGGRDTQYF.

The chain couples TRBV5-4 to TRBJ1-1; D is possibly TRBD1 (5 bases). Germline CDR1 and CDR2: SGHNT and YYREEE (reference sequence). CDR3 length: 13 amino acids. The ends were cut back, 4 bases at V and 0 bases at J, with 7 bases in the middle. CDR3 residues: CASSADMNTEAFF. The CDR3 DNA reads TGTGCCAGCAGCGCGGACATGAACACTGAAGCTTTCTTT.

This chain links TRBV27 with TRBJ2-3; 7 bases agree with TRBD2. The CDR3 runs 12 residues. CDR1 MNHEY and CDR2 SMNVEV come from the germline V gene (reference sequence). With V trimmed by 7 bases and J by 5 bases, 3 bases remained unmatched. CDR3: CASTTGGDTQYF. The DNA of the CDR3 is TGTGCCAGCACCACGGGGGGAGATACGCAGTATTTT.

Here the CDR3 reads CASSVDSAYEQYF. CDR3 coding DNA: TGTGCCAGCAGCGTAGACAGTGCCTACGAGCAGTACTTC. The chain employs TRBV7-3 and TRBJ2-7, with D perhaps TRBD1 (5 bases). Germline values: CDR1 SGHTA, CDR2 FQGTGA. This CDR3 has 13 amino acids. The germline V and J ends were trimmed by 5 bases and 2 bases, with 10 bases remaining between them.

This clone has just a few counts. V usage is TRBV27 and J usage is TRBJ2-7, with 8 nucleotides matching TRBD2. V shed 6 bases, J shed 4 bases, and the junction held 17 bases outside the gene matches. The CDR3 covers 17 residues. The V gene's germline CDR1 is MNHEY and CDR2 SMNVEV (reference sequence). CDR3: CASRGPSGSKGSYEQYF. CDR3 coding DNA: TGTGCCAGCAGGGGGCCTAGCGGGTCCAAGGGGTCGTACGAGCAGTACTTC.